The TCR beta chain described here comes from a study of cytomegalovirus exposure and HLA in healthy donors. Points from the study as a whole: Sequencing likely generated an artifact that appeared as a cluster of highly shared sequence variants. In a later analysis, DRB1 alleles had the most associated TCRs; HLA-C alleles the fewest. Association of under 20,000 TCR beta sequences with HLA alleles was found at 0.05 false discovery rate in a later analysis.

In the PCR, 60 Vbeta and 13 Jbeta primers were used. Libraries were prepared by immunoSEQ multiplex PCR; TCRdb keeps only in-frame clonotypes and omits some of them. The table lists about 48,000 clones. On this clone itself: Its antigen remains unknown.

The CDR3 runs to 15 residues. Material: PBMCs. The receptor's source is a male donor in good health and CMV-seropositive. The genes are TRBV21-1 and TRBJ1-1. TRBV21-1 is termed a pseudogene. CDR3 nucleotide sequence: TGTGCCAGCAGCAAAGAGGAGGAATCGAACACTGAAGCTTTCTTT. Protein: CASSKEEESNTEAFF.